This TCR beta chain was documented in a study of OX40 agonist ivuxolimab in advanced cancers. Study background: Males comprised around four fifths of the group, whose mean age was 60 years (range roughly 20 to 85).

Clones were read by immunoSEQ multiplex PCR, and TCRdb kept only the in-frame ones, dropping some. Counted here are about 53,000 clones, about four fifths occurring once; the ten biggest clones make up approximately 1.5%. The study, taken as a whole, reports: Undetermined was the antigen specificity of the expanded peripheral T cells. On average, a greater number of expanded clones characterised CD8+ T cells relative to CD4+.

This CDR3 is 14 amino acids long. Germline V gene lookup returns CDR1 MNHNS and CDR2 SASEGT. V was clipped by 7 bases and J by 2 bases; unmatched bases: 7. As concerns this clone: Antigen specificity is unknown.

This clonotype was obtained from an adult with an advanced solid tumor such as melanoma, head and neck, liver or kidney cancer. The starting material was CD4+ or CD8+ T cells sorted from blood, obtained in a trial of the OX40 agonist ivuxolimab. This chain uses TRBV6-1 with TRBJ2-7; 8 nucleotides agree with TRBD2. The CDR3 loop is CASKGSSGTYEQYF. The CDR3 region has the DNA TGTGCCAGCAAAGGGAGTAGCGGGACCTACGAGCAGTACTTC.